This passage covers 15 T cell receptor beta chains from one sample sequenced in a study of blood T cell repertoires in COVID-19. Clones were sequenced by immunoSEQ multiplex PCR, and TCRdb holds only the in-frame ones, with some missing. This sample has approximately 130,000 clones; roughly nine tenths occur once, and the top ten carry approximately 30%. Sequenced sample: peripheral blood. The source is a man aged 70 or older with active or convalescent COVID-19.

This clone has a handful of counts. The chain carries TRBV29-1 and TRBJ1-2; D unresolved. Germline CDR1 and CDR2: SQVTM and ANQGSEA. The V gene lost 4 bases and the J gene lost 0 bases, with 9 bases spanning the gap. The CDR3 has 13 residues. The CDR3 reads CSVVGGSNYGYTF. In DNA, the CDR3 is TGCAGCGTTGTTGGCGGTTCTAACTATGGCTACACCTTC.

V gene TRBV5-1 combines with J gene TRBJ2-1; 13 bases map to TRBD2. The V gene's germline CDR1 is SGHRS and CDR2 YFSETQ. This CDR3 contains 18 residues. Trimming removed 4 bases from V and 6 bases from J; junction bases left unmatched: 13. The CDR3 sequence is CASSQRLLAGGPLNEQFF. CDR3 nucleotide sequence: TGCGCCAGCAGCCAACGCTTACTAGCGGGAGGGCCCCTCAATGAGCAGTTCTTC.

The chain carries TRBV3-1 (or the pseudogene TRBV3-2) and TRBJ1-2; D gene ambiguous. The CDR3 has 14 residues. Germline V lookup: CDR1 LGHDT, CDR2 YNNKEL (reference sequence). V lost 4 bases and J 8 bases, leaving 17 bases between the germline ends. The chain's CDR3 is CASSPQEAAGGYTF. The CDR3 DNA is TGTGCCAGCAGCCCTCAGGAGGCTGCCGGGGGCTACACCTTC.

The V gene is TRBV3-1 (or the pseudogene TRBV3-2), the J gene TRBJ2-7; TRBD2 matches at 8 bases. CDR1 LGHDT and CDR2 YNNKEL come from the germline V gene (reference sequence). After removal of 3 bases from V and 5 bases from J, the junction contained 9 bases not matched to a gene. The CDR3 is 15 amino acids. The CDR3 DNA is TGTGCCAGCAGCCAGAGGGGCAGCGGGAGAAACGAGCAGTACTTC. It encodes CASSQRGSGRNEQYF.

J is TRBJ2-7 and V is TRBV28, with 8 bases lining up with TRBD1. From germline, CDR1 is MDHEN and CDR2 SYDVKM. The junction had 10 bases not matched to a gene; V was cut back by 6 bases and J by 6 bases. This CDR3 contains 14 residues. The CDR3: CASRNSGGSSEQYF. CDR3 sequence (DNA): TGTGCCAGCAGAAATTCAGGGGGCTCCAGCGAGCAGTACTTC.

V usage is TRBV28 and J usage is TRBJ2-2; tentatively, D is TRBD2 (8 bases). CDR3 size: 17 residues. The germline V gene has CDR1 MDHEN and CDR2 SYDVKM. Trimming left V 3 bases short and J 4 bases short, with 18 bases between. The CDR3 protein is CASSLSSGTVGTGELFF. CDR3 bases: TGTGCCAGCAGTTTGAGTAGCGGGACAGTCGGCACCGGGGAGCTGTTTTTT.

The chain recombines TRBV6-5 with TRBJ2-5; 9 positions agree with TRBD1. The CDR3 loop spans 15 amino acids. J gave up 3 bases and V 6 bases, and 8 bases lay outside the gene matches. Germline V gene lookup returns CDR1 MNHEY and CDR2 SVGAGI. CDR3 nucleotide sequence: TGTGCCAGCAGGACCCCGGGACAGGGTAAAGAGACCCAGTACTTC. It yields the protein CASRTPGQGKETQYF.

The CDR3 sequence is CASSEVEGLSPLHF. For the CDR3, the DNA is TGTGCCAGCAGTGAAGTGGAGGGCCTTTCACCCCTCCACTTT. This rearrangement joins TRBV6-1 to TRBJ1-6; the D is unclear. Germline CDR1 MNHNS, CDR2 SASEGT. The CDR3 contains 14 residues. The germline V and J ends were trimmed by 1 base and 9 bases, with 10 bases remaining between them.

The gene calls are TRBV11-2 and TRBJ2-5, with 7 bases lining up with TRBD1. This CDR3 spans 15 amino acids. V gave up 1 base and J gave up 2 bases; unmatched junction bases: 4. Looked up from germline, CDR1 is SGHAT and CDR2 is FQNNGV. The CDR3, as DNA: TGTGCCAGCAGCTTAGGGGGACAGCGACAAGAGACCCAGTACTTC. It codes for CASSLGGQRQETQYF.

The rearrangement uses TRBV25-1 and TRBJ2-1; unclear D gene. The germline gives CDR1 MGHDK, CDR2 SYGVNS. V lost 7 bases, J lost 4 bases, and 5 bases lay in between. This CDR3 spans 11 amino acids. Here the CDR3 DNA reads TGTGCCAGCAACTCATACAATGAGCAGTTCTTC. This codes for CASNSYNEQFF. Supplemented by reference TRBV25-1 and TRBJ2-1, the full variable domain reads EADIYQTPRYLVIGTGKKITLECSQTMGHDKMYWYQQDPGMELHLIHYSYGVNSTEKGDLSSESTVSRIRTEHFPLTLESARPSHTSQYLCASNSYNEQFFGPGTRLTVL.

This clone was found a few times. This chain joins TRBV10-3 and TRBJ2-3; 11 bases agree with TRBD1. V lost 6 bases, J lost 6 bases, and 8 bases stayed unmatched. CDR1 ENHRY and CDR2 SYGVKD come from the germline V gene. There are 15 residues in the CDR3. The chain's CDR3 is CAIRQDRGLYDTQYF. The CDR3 DNA sequence: TGTGCCATCAGACAGGACAGGGGGCTGTACGATACGCAGTATTTT.

The chain employs TRBV3-1 (or the pseudogene TRBV3-2) and TRBJ2-6; D is perhaps TRBD2 (7 bases). Germline V gene data show CDR1 as LGHDT and CDR2 as YNNKEL (reference sequence). Trimming shortened V by 5 bases and J by 2 bases, and 19 bases separated the two germline ends. CDR3 length equals 18 residues. The CDR3 DNA follows: TGTGCCAGCAGCGCCAAGCGGGGCACAGGGACTGGGGCCAACGTCCTGACTTTC. Amino acids: CASSAKRGTGTGANVLTF.

This chain connects TRBV28 to TRBJ1-1; 7 bases align to TRBD1. This CDR3 is 13 amino acids long. Germline CDR1 reads MDHEN; CDR2 reads SYDVKM. Losses at the gene ends were 7 bases for V and 4 bases for J; bases not matched to a gene: 6. CDR3 loop: CASTKGARTEAFF. DNA for the CDR3: TGTGCCAGCACCAAGGGGGCGCGCACTGAAGCTTTCTTT.

The genes are TRBV28 and TRBJ1-1; a possible D gene is TRBD1 (5 bases). Trimming took off 1 base at V and 5 bases at J, with 17 bases between the two ends. The germline V gene has CDR1 MDHEN and CDR2 SYDVKM. The CDR3 sequence is 16 residues long. The CDR3 loop reads CASSLSGDWSSTEAFF. The CDR3 DNA follows: TGTGCCAGCAGTTTATCGGGGGACTGGTCGTCAACTGAAGCTTTCTTT.

This chain uses TRBV10-3 with TRBJ1-1; TRBD1 matches at 8 bases. With 2 bases clipped from V and 5 bases from J, the junction kept 4 bases outside the gene matches. CDR1 and CDR2 (germline): ENHRY, SYGVKD. This CDR3 is 14 amino acids long. The CDR3 sequence: CAISEQGANTEAFF. The CDR3, as DNA: TGTGCCATCAGTGAGCAGGGGGCGAATACTGAAGCTTTCTTT.